This TCR beta chain was identified in a study of T cell responses to AZD1222 COVID-19 vaccine. As regards this clone: Antigen: not known.

V lost 3 bases and J 3 bases, leaving 6 bases between the germline ends. Germline CDR1 MNHNS, CDR2 SASEGT. The CDR3 runs to 12 residues. General study points: Donors were mostly white British, more females; clonal diversity possibly underestimated. Spike-specific TCR breadth and depth grew following two AZD1222 doses. In the spike-specific TCR repertoire, nearly half reportedly target unmutated variant regions.

Generated by immunoSEQ multiplex PCR, the TCRdb table keeps only in-frame clones and is missing some. The table includes 150,000 or so clones, roughly 92% detected once. The clonotype comes from an adult in good health. The material sequenced was peripheral blood, taken on day 0 of AZD1222 vaccination. The chain links TRBV6-1 to TRBJ2-7; D call uncertain. CDR3 residues: CASSDQNYEQYF. The DNA of the CDR3 is TGTGCCAGCAGTGACCAGAACTACGAGCAGTACTTC.